This T cell receptor (beta chain) was identified during a study of T-cell reconstitution after alpha-beta-depleted transplantation in children. General study results and limits: The authors attributed T-cell counts and diversity one year after transplant mostly to newly produced T cells.

TCRbeta library construction was performed incorporating unique molecular identifiers. TCRdb ran MiXCR on the PCR reads and lists one entry per CDR3 protein. The table lists about 200,000 distinct CDR3 sequences, around 5.9% of them singletons. Concerning this clonotype itself: Its antigen is currently unknown. One end of the junction does not line up with germline, which may come from a read error.

Germline CDR1 and CDR2: SGHDT and YYEEEE. This CDR3 is built from 13 residues. This chain connects TRBV5-6 to TRBJ1-2; the D gene is possibly TRBD1 (6 bases). The TCR comes from a girl less than two years old with combined immunodeficiency, due to receive a stem cell transplant. Sequencing used PBMCs, obtained before TCRalphabeta/CD19-depleted stem cell transplant. This CDR3 reads CAISLMGARGYTF. The CDR3 region has the DNA TGTGCCATCAGCTTGATGGGGGCGCGGGGCTACACCTTC.